The 12 T cell receptor beta chains below all came from one sample that was sequenced in a study of cytomegalovirus exposure and HLA in healthy donors. 13 Jbeta primers and 60 Vbeta primers were used for the PCR. Produced via immunoSEQ multiplex PCR; TCRdb's table is partial and in-frame only. The table records about 150,000 clones, less than 85% of them present only once. What was sequenced was PBMCs. These receptors all come from a woman in her fifties or sixties in good health and CMV-seropositive.

This clone has only a few counts. The chain has TRBV5-1 and TRBJ2-3, with D uncertain. The ends were cut back, 2 bases at V and 1 base at J, with 8 bases in the middle. Germline lookup yields CDR1 SGHRS and CDR2 YFSETQ. The CDR3 spans 14 residues. CDR3 region: CASSFGGRTDTQYF. CDR3 nucleotide sequence: TGCGCCAGCAGCTTTGGCGGCCGCACAGATACGCAGTATTTT.

The chain is built from TRBV9 and TRBJ2-2; tentative D call: TRBD2 (6 bases). Between the trimmed V and J ends, which lost 2 bases and 4 bases, there was a span of 12 bases. The CDR3 totals 15 residues. CDR1 and CDR2 (germline): SGDLS, YYNGEE. The DNA for the CDR3 is TGTGCCAGCAGCGTGCGGGGAGAGATCACCGGGGAGCTGTTTTTT. This translates into CASSVRGEITGELFF.

The V call is TRBV15, the J call TRBJ1-2; D is ambiguous. This CDR3 is 14 amino acids long. Deletions cut 1 base from V and 7 bases from J, with 13 bases between. Germline CDR1 and CDR2: LNHNV and YYDKDF (reference sequence). DNA for the CDR3: TGTGCCACCAGCAGAGGGCGTCAAGGAGGTGGCTACACCTTC. As protein: CATSRGRQGGGYTF.

The rearrangement links TRBV11-2 to TRBJ1-1; D may be TRBD1 (5 bases). Trimming pared 1 base from V and 3 bases from J, leaving 6 bases between. This CDR3 comprises 13 residues. Germline V gene sequence: CDR1 SGHAT, CDR2 FQNNGV. CDR3 in DNA: TGTGCCAGCAGCTTAGTAGGGGACACTGAAGCTTTCTTT. This encodes CASSLVGDTEAFF.

The chain is built from TRBV5-1 and TRBJ1-4; no firm D call. Germline-derived CDR1 and CDR2 are SGHRS and YFSETQ. This CDR3 has 17 amino acids. The V gene lost 2 bases and the J gene lost 6 bases, with 20 bases spanning the gap. The CDR3 sequence is CASSLRRPTSADEKLFF. The CDR3 coding sequence is TGCGCCAGCAGCTTAAGACGACCTACTAGCGCCGATGAAAAACTGTTTTTT.

The chain joins TRBV11-2 to TRBJ2-5, with TRBD2 identical over 10 bases. The CDR3 is 18 amino acids. Per the germline V gene, CDR1 is SGHAT and CDR2 is FQNNGV. V shed 3 bases, J shed 5 bases, and the junction held 15 bases outside the gene matches. This CDR3 reads CASSLPGASGRYEETQYF. CDR3 nucleotide sequence: TGTGCCAGCAGCTTGCCCGGGGCTAGCGGGAGATATGAGGAGACCCAGTACTTC. Combining the CDR3 with reference TRBV11-2 and TRBJ2-5 gives the whole variable domain EAGVAQSPRYKIIEKRQSVAFWCNPISGHATLYWYQQILGQGPKLLIQFQNNGVVDDSQLPKDRFSAERLKGVDSTLKIQPAKLEDSAVYLCASSLPGASGRYEETQYFGPGTRLLVL.

This clone was seen only once. The rearrangement joins TRBV28 to TRBJ1-2, with a weak D call TRBD1 (6 bases). V gave up 2 bases and J gave up 4 bases, with 11 bases separating them. There are 14 residues in the CDR3. Germline lookup yields CDR1 MDHEN and CDR2 SYDVKM. The CDR3 sequence: CASSLVGGSYGYTF. Here the CDR3 DNA reads TGTGCCAGCAGTTTAGTAGGGGGAAGCTATGGCTACACCTTC.

The chain carries TRBV27 and TRBJ2-3; D perhaps matches TRBD2 (6 bases). CDR3 size: 14 residues. Looked up from germline, CDR1 is MNHEY and CDR2 is SMNVEV (reference sequence). V lost 3 bases, J lost 8 bases, and 15 bases lay in between. CDR3 protein: CASSLEKGGGTQYF. Written as DNA, the CDR3 is TGTGCCAGCAGTTTGGAGAAGGGAGGAGGTACGCAGTATTTT.

V usage is TRBV18 and J usage is TRBJ2-1, with TRBD2 matching over 7 bases. V was clipped by 2 bases and J by 5 bases; unmatched bases: 9. This CDR3 contains 16 residues. CDR1 and CDR2 (germline): KGHSH, LQKENI. The CDR3 DNA follows: TGTGCCAGCTCACCAAACGGAGGGCTAGCGGACAATGAGCAGTTCTTC. This gives the protein CASSPNGGLADNEQFF.

This clone appeared a few times. This chain connects TRBV25-1 to TRBJ1-3; 7 positions match TRBD1. Germline CDR1 and CDR2: MGHDK and SYGVNS. The CDR3 has 17 amino acids. Trimming took 5 bases from V and 0 from J; bases not matched to a gene: 10. The CDR3 is CASSPPQGRLSGNTIYF. CDR3 coding DNA: TGTGCCAGCAGTCCTCCACAGGGGCGACTCTCTGGAAACACCATATATTTT.

V is TRBV14 and J is TRBJ2-7, with 14 bases that match TRBD2. Germline CDR1 is SGHDN and CDR2 is FVKESK. V was clipped by 5 bases and J by 6 bases; unmatched bases: 15. The CDR3 totals 18 residues. CDR3 protein: CASSTGTSGRTSFSEQYF. As DNA, the CDR3 is TGTGCCAGCAGCACCGGGACTAGCGGGAGAACTAGTTTCTCCGAGCAGTACTTC.

The CDR3 bases are TGTGCCAGCAGTCCCCATGCGGACACTGAAGCTTTCTTT. Amino acids: CASSPHADTEAFF. The chain joins TRBV28 to TRBJ1-1; D call uncertain. Trimming shortened V by 5 bases and J by 3 bases, and 10 bases separated the two germline ends. CDR1 and CDR2 (germline): MDHEN, SYDVKM. The CDR3 runs 13 residues.